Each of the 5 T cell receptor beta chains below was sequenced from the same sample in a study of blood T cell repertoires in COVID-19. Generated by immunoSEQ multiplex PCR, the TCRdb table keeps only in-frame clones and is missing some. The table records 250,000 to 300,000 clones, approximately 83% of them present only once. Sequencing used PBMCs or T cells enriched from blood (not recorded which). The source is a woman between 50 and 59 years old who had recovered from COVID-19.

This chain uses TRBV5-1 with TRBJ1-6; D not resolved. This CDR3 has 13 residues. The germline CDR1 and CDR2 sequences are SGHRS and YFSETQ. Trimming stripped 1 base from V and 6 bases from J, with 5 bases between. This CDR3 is CASSLIRNSPLHF. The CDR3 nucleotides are TGCGCCAGCAGCTTGATCCGTAATTCACCCCTCCACTTT.

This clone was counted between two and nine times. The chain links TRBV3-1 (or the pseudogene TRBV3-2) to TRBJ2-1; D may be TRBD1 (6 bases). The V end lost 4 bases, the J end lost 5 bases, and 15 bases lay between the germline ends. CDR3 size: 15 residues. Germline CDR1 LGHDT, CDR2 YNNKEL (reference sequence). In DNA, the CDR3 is TGTGCCAGCAGCCCCCGAACGCGACAGGACAATGAGCAGTTCTTC. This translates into CASSPRTRQDNEQFF.

CDR3 region: CASSTGTGEKLFF. The CDR3 bases are TGTGCCAGTAGTACCGGGACAGGGGAAAAACTGTTTTTT. The J gene is TRBJ1-4, the V gene TRBV19; 9 nucleotides line up with TRBD1. Germline CDR1 LNHDA, CDR2 SQIVND (reference sequence). V lost 4 bases to trimming and J lost 8 bases; unmatched junction nucleotides: 2. The CDR3 runs 13 residues.

CDR3 DNA: TGTGCCAGCAGCATCACCCCTAGCGGGCCTAGCACAGATACGCAGTATTTT. Translated: CASSITPSGPSTDTQYF. The rearrangement joins TRBV9 to TRBJ2-3; 8 bases fit TRBD2. The trim removed 4 bases at V and 0 bases at J, leaving 10 bases unmatched. CDR1 is SGDLS and CDR2 is YYNGEE in the germline V gene. This CDR3 region has 17 residues.

CDR3: CASSSRTANTEAFF. DNA of the CDR3: TGTGCCAGCAGCTCCCGGACAGCGAACACTGAAGCTTTCTTT. This chain connects TRBV5-4 to TRBJ1-1; D is possibly TRBD1 (6 bases). The CDR3 is 14 residues long. In germline, CDR1 is SGHNT, CDR2 YYREEE (reference sequence). Trimming stripped 3 bases from V and 1 base from J, with 10 bases between.